These 18 T cell receptor beta chains originate from one sample sequenced in a study of cytomegalovirus exposure and HLA in healthy donors. PCR employed 60 Vbeta and 13 Jbeta primers. Sequencing was performed with immunoSEQ multiplex PCR; in TCRdb, only in-frame clones are kept and a portion is missing. This sample yields approximately 100,000 clones, of which around a tenth are seen a single time; about 5% belongs to the top ten. Sequencing input: PBMCs. These receptors came from a man in his fifties in good health and CMV-seropositive.

In its sample, this clone was seen a few times. The CDR3 DNA sequence: TGTGCCAGCAGAATCAGCGGGGGTGGGGAGCTGTTTTTT. This gives the protein CASRISGGGELFF. The chain uses TRBV27 and TRBJ2-2, with 8 bases identical to TRBD2. The CDR3 is 13 residues long. V was clipped by 6 bases and J by 8 bases; unmatched bases: 5. CDR1 and CDR2 from the germline V gene are MNHEY and SMNVEV (reference sequence).

There are a few counts of this clone. The junction shows a germline mismatch at one end, possibly a read error. The chain combines TRBV6-6 with TRBJ1-6; no firm D call. The CDR3 extends over 15 amino acids. Per the germline V gene, CDR1 is MNHNY and CDR2 is SVGAGI (reference sequence). The CDR3 DNA reads as TGTGCCGGCAGCCTCTCGGGTCTTTATAATTCACCCCTCCACTTT. Protein: CAGSLSGLYNSPLHF.

This clone was seen only a few times. This chain links TRBV7-9 with TRBJ1-5, with TRBD1 matching over 8 bases. The CDR3 runs 14 residues. CDR1 is SEHNR and CDR2 is FQNEAQ in the germline V gene (reference sequence). V was pared by 5 bases and J by 5 bases, with 5 bases of the junction left unmatched. CDR3 protein: CASSPGQVDQPQHF. The CDR3 nucleotides are TGTGCCAGCAGCCCGGGACAGGTCGATCAGCCCCAGCATTTT.

This clone was seen more than once but under ten times. This chain joins TRBV5-4 and TRBJ2-7; 12 bases agree with TRBD2. CDR1 and CDR2 from the germline V gene are SGHNT and YYREEE (reference sequence). The length of the CDR3 is 15 residues. V dropped 2 bases and J dropped 5; count of bases not matched to a gene: 5. The CDR3 DNA reads as TGTGCCAGCAGCTTCGGGACTAGCGGGTCCGACGAGCAGTACTTC. The encoded protein is CASSFGTSGSDEQYF.

V and J are TRBV12-2 and TRBJ2-7; the table assigns TRBD1, which was not confirmed against the DNA. TRBV12-2 is a listed pseudogene. The CDR3 is made up of 18 amino acids. For the CDR3, the DNA is TGTGCAAGTCGCCTCGCCGGGACAGGGAGAGAATTTTCCTACGAGCAGTACTTC. Protein product: CASRLAGTGREFSYEQYF.

With regard to this clone: Other DNA sequences in this sample translate to the same CDR3. This chain links TRBV9 with TRBJ1-1; D ambiguous. The germline V gene has CDR1 SGDLS and CDR2 YYNGEE. The V and J ends lost 0 bases and 1 base respectively, with 7 bases between them. The CDR3 length is 14 residues. The CDR3 bases are TGTGCCAGCAGCGTAGGTGTCCAGAACACTGAAGCTTTCTTT. Encoded protein: CASSVGVQNTEAFF.

In its sample, this clone was seen a few times. V usage is TRBV6-1 and J usage is TRBJ1-2; the D is unclear. CDR1 and CDR2 (germline): MNHNS, SASEGT. Trimming removed 3 bases from V and 10 bases from J, with 15 bases in between. This CDR3 contains 13 residues. CDR3 coding DNA: TGTGCCAGCAGTGAGGGCCGAGGGCCTTTCTACACCTTC. This codes for CASSEGRGPFYTF.

This clone came up a few times. The rearrangement links TRBV7-6 to TRBJ2-1, with 11 positions matching TRBD2. CDR3 length: 18 amino acids. CDR1 and CDR2 (germline): SGHVS, FNYEAQ. Unmatched junction bases numbered 15, after V lost 5 bases and J lost 6 bases. CDR3 sequence: CASSPLGVLAGGGNEQFF. The CDR3 DNA is TGTGCCAGCAGCCCCCTAGGGGTTTTAGCGGGAGGGGGCAATGAGCAGTTCTTC.

This rearrangement joins TRBV7-3 to TRBJ2-3, with TRBD2 as a possible D gene (6 bases). V lost 8 bases and J lost 4, with 19 bases in between. CDR1 is SGHTA, CDR2 FQGTGA, per germline. The CDR3 contains 15 residues. In nucleotides, the CDR3 is TGTGCCAGCTCAAAGGAGGGTGCCCCCGCAGATACGCAGTATTTT. Protein: CASSKEGAPADTQYF.

In its sample, this clone was seen a few times. The J gene is TRBJ2-5, the V gene TRBV9; 14 bases map to TRBD2. V was pared by 4 bases and J by 3 bases, with 8 bases of the junction left unmatched. Germline V gene sequence: CDR1 SGDLS, CDR2 YYNGEE. The CDR3 has 17 residues. This CDR3 is CASSKTPGLAGEETQYF. CDR3 sequence (DNA): TGTGCCAGCAGCAAAACACCGGGACTAGCGGGAGAAGAGACCCAGTACTTC. Supplemented by reference TRBV9 and TRBJ2-5, the full variable domain reads DSGVTQTPKHLITATGQRVTLRCSPRSGDLSVYWYQQSLDQGLQFLIQYYNGEERAKGNILERFSAQQFPDLHSELNLSSLELGDSALYFCASSKTPGLAGEETQYFGPGTRLLVL.

This clone was observed a few times. The J gene is TRBJ2-2, the V gene TRBV2, with a tentative D call TRBD2 (5 bases). V was shortened by 6 bases and J by 5 bases, with 19 bases between the two germline ends. Germline V gene lookup returns CDR1 SNHLY and CDR2 FYNNEI. There are 16 residues in the CDR3. CDR3 bases: TGTGCCAGCAGGCCCGAGGGTGTAGGTCGTACCGGGGAGCTGTTTTTT. It encodes CASRPEGVGRTGELFF.

The chain is built from TRBV5-8 and TRBJ2-1; 8 bases align to TRBD2. Germline loops: CDR1 SGHTS, CDR2 YDEGEE. Germline trimming cut 4 bases from V and 2 bases from J; bases unmatched to any gene: 5. This CDR3 is built from 15 residues. CDR3 residues: CASSPGGATYNEQFF. The CDR3 DNA follows: TGTGCCAGCAGCCCGGGGGGGGCAACCTACAATGAGCAGTTCTTC.

This clone has more than one count but fewer than ten. The rearrangement joins TRBV29-1 to TRBJ2-5; TRBD2 matches at 8 bases. V lost 0 bases to trimming and J lost 4 bases; unmatched junction nucleotides: 4. The CDR3 has 14 amino acids. The V gene's germline CDR1 is SQVTM and CDR2 ANQGSEA. The CDR3: CSVEEEAGGETQYF. The DNA of the CDR3 is TGCAGCGTTGAAGAGGAGGCGGGGGGAGAGACCCAGTACTTC. The variable domain in full, completed from reference TRBV29-1 and TRBJ2-5, reads SAVISQKPSRDICQRGTSLTIQCQVDSQVTMMFWYRQQPGQSLTLIATANQGSEATYESGFVIDKFPISRPNLTFSTLTVSNMSPEDSSIYLCSVEEEAGGETQYFGPGTRLLVL.

This clone was seen more than once but under ten times. The V and J genes are TRBV5-6 and TRBJ1-5; D uncertain. Germline values: CDR1 SGHDT, CDR2 YYEEEE. The CDR3 sequence is 16 residues long. The V end lost 1 base, the J end lost 0 bases, and 11 bases lay between the germline ends. CDR3 region: CASSLFYGGSNQPQHF. The CDR3, as DNA: TGTGCCAGCAGCTTGTTTTACGGAGGTAGCAATCAGCCCCAGCATTTT.

This clone has more than one count but fewer than ten. The chain recombines TRBV6-5 with TRBJ1-6; tentative D call: TRBD1 (6 bases). Trimming left V 2 bases short and J 6 bases short, with 8 bases between. CDR3 length equals 14 residues. Germline V gene sequence: CDR1 MNHEY, CDR2 SVGAGI. The CDR3 region has the DNA TGTGCCAGCAGTTACCCAGGGGCTAATTCACCCCTCCACTTT. Its translation: CASSYPGANSPLHF.

The genes are TRBV11-3 and TRBJ2-3; perhaps TRBD2 as D (6 bases). Trimming pared 5 bases from V and 2 bases from J, leaving 14 bases between. Per germline, CDR1 SGHNT and CDR2 YENEEA. The CDR3 has 15 residues. In nucleotides, the CDR3 is TGTGCCAGCAGCCCCATGGGGCGGGACACAGATACGCAGTATTTT. Translating it yields CASSPMGRDTDTQYF.

This clone showed up many times. This sequence joins TRBV29-1 and TRBJ1-1; D gene unclear. Trimming removed 8 bases at V and 1 base at J, with 14 bases between. CDR1 is SQVTM and CDR2 is ANQGSEA in the germline V gene. CDR3 length equals 13 residues. The CDR3 protein is CSSLGQSNTEAFF. CDR3 coding DNA: TGCAGCTCCCTTGGGCAGTCGAACACTGAAGCTTTCTTT.

This clone was counted only a few times. The genes are TRBV6-4 and TRBJ2-3, with TRBD1 identical over 7 bases. This CDR3 region has 15 residues. The V segment lost 5 bases and the J segment 3 bases; nucleotides outside the gene matches: 8. In germline, CDR1 is MRHNA, CDR2 SNTAGT. The CDR3 sequence is CASSFQGQPTDTQYF. CDR3 in DNA: TGTGCCAGCAGTTTCCAGGGACAGCCTACAGATACGCAGTATTTT.